This T cell receptor beta chain was retrieved from a study of blood T cell repertoires in COVID-19 (dated by TCRdb to the early 2020s). About the full investigation: Samples covering the acute and convalescent phases of COVID-19 were provided by collaborators in the United States, Italy and Spain. The prospective study material was composed of cDNA or gDNA derived from T cells, B-cell-depleted T cells, or PBMCs. The sample metadata nearly always contained a de-identified subject ID, COVID-19 status, age in years and sex. Subjects who had been exposed to COVID-19, were actively infected with it, or had recovered from it provided the deeply sampled blood TCRbeta repertoires that made up the dataset. Samples were obtained from the ongoing ImmuneRACE study (first 160 participants) and from over 1,000 subjects provided by 6 global collaborators. The repertoires were made available in a free public database intended to serve as a resource for research on the immune response to SARS-CoV-2. Where available, HLA class I and class II types were obtained from metadata supplied by the sample provider rather than from assay-based typing. Study-wide findings and limitations: The amount of clinical and demographic metadata varied by source and participant and was provided uncurated.

With regard to this clone: Its recognized antigen is unknown. No base quality information exists; no much larger clone differs at one position.

Whole blood was collected in K2EDTA tubes by collaborating institutions according to the institutions' own protocols. For TCRbeta analysis, collaborators shipped samples in one of three forms: frozen whole blood, isolated PBMCs, or DNA extracted from either of those sample types. V is reduced by 6 bases and J by 1 base, leaving a spacing of 9 bases between them. From its cysteine to its phenylalanine, the CDR3 spans 13 amino acids. Kept here is only the CDR3 DNA, which spans 39 bases and is read in frame from base 1. TCRbeta CDR3 regions were amplified from genomic DNA using the immunoSEQ Assay, a bias-controlled multiplex PCR. Processing in the source paper ran as follows. The number of nucleated cells in each sample was estimated from the amplification of reference gene primers within the assay. To quantify the absolute abundance of each unique TCRbeta CDR3 rearrangement, sequence reads were collapsed and filtered. For each sample, productive Simpson clonality was calculated by taking the square root of Simpson's diversity index across productive rearrangements. Entries here come from immuneACCESS through TCRdb and include only in-frame sequences with V and J called. Some clones fail to appear in such tables; in the studies checked, an unresolved V gene covers under half of the shortfall, and the cause of the remainder is unknown. V, J and clone size derive from that table, while D and trimming were established from the DNA sequence. The sample records about 64,000 clones, about 93% of which are singletons. The ten largest clones represent around a tenth of the sample.

The source material was peripheral blood. The sequence derives from a woman of 80 years or more with active COVID-19. The chain links TRBV12-3 or TRBV12-4 with TRBJ1-1, with the D gene too uncertain to name. CDR3 loop: CASSPTANTEAFF. The DNA sequence is as follows: TGTGCCAGCAGCCCCACAGCGAACACTGAAGCTTTCTTT.